This is a list of T cell receptor beta chains from one sample in a study of spatial heterogeneity in lung cancer. TCRdb re-called the 5' RACE reads with MiXCR, one entry per CDR3 protein. The sample consists of about 50,000 distinct CDR3 sequences, roughly 7.6% of them appearing once. Sequencing used PBMCs, obtained at surgery. The receptors derive from a female donor with early-stage non-small cell lung cancer. Both conserved end residues are part of each CDR3. D genes are given only for firm matches. The size field is filled for only some rows; it gives once, few, many or a size class.

clone_size	v_call	j_call	d_call	cdr3_nt	cdr3_aa
.	TRBV5-1	TRBJ2-5	TRBD2	TGCGCCAGCAGCCGTTCTAGCGGGGAGGAGACCCAGTACTTC	CASSRSSGEETQYF
.	TRBV11-2	TRBJ2-6	TRBD1	TGTGCCAGCAGCCCCGGACAGGGTGGGGCCAACGTCCTGACTTTC	CASSPGQGGANVLTF
few	TRBV6-5	TRBJ2-1	TRBD2	TGTGCCAGCAGTCGACTAGCGGACTCCTACAATGAGCAGTTCTTC	CASSRLADSYNEQFF
.	TRBV15	TRBJ2-3	TRBD2	TGTGCCACCAGCAGAGAGGGCCCTGGCGGGGGGGTAACAGATACGCAGTATTTT	CATSREGPGGGVTDTQYF
.	TRBV20-1	TRBJ2-7	.	TGCAGTGCTAGAGATGTCCAGGGGATTGGCGAGCAGTACTTC	CSARDVQGIGEQYF
.	TRBV20-1	TRBJ2-3	TRBD2	TGCAGTGGGAGAGGACTAGCGGGGGGGCAATTTGGGACAGATACGCAGTATTTT	CSGRGLAGGQFGTDTQYF
few	TRBV10-3	TRBJ2-7	TRBD1	TGTGCCATCAGTGATGACAGGGATTCCTACGAGCAGTACTTC	CAISDDRDSYEQYF
.	TRBV27	TRBJ1-2	.	TGTGCCAGCAAGGACCGGGCTCTGCAGGGCTACACCTTC	CASKDRALQGYTF
many	TRBV28	TRBJ1-5	.	TGTGCCAGCAGTTTGATGGGGGTACCTCATCAGCCCCAGCATTTT	CASSLMGVPHQPQHF
few	TRBV7-2	TRBJ2-7	.	TGTGCCAGCAGCCCCTATCGGGACGAGCAGTACTTC	CASSPYRDEQYF
many	TRBV5-1	TRBJ2-7	.	TGCGCCAGCAGCTTTGAGGCCTCCTACGAGCAGTACTTC	CASSFEASYEQYF
.	TRBV7-9	TRBJ2-5	TRBD2	TGTGCCAGCAGCCCCCGGACTAGCGGGGGGGCCCAAGAGACCCAGTACTTC	CASSPRTSGGAQETQYF
once	TRBV7-2	TRBJ2-3	.	TGTGCCAGCTACCCAGGGCGGGGTCTGGGCACAGATACGCAGTATTTT	CASYPGRGLGTDTQYF
many	TRBV7-2	TRBJ1-2	TRBD1	TGTGCCAGCAGCCCCGGACAGGGGAACTATGGCTACACCTTC	CASSPGQGNYGYTF
few	TRBV5-1	TRBJ1-3	.	TGCGCCAGCAGCTTGGTACAGGGCCCTGGAAACACCATATATTTT	CASSLVQGPGNTIYF
.	TRBV28	TRBJ2-7	.	TGTGCCAGCAGATTGGGTTCGGAACCCACTACGAAGCAGTACTTC	CASRLGSEPTTKQYF
many	TRBV6-1	TRBJ1-1	.	TGTGCCAGCAATCATGAGTCCAACACTGAAGCTTTCTTT	CASNHESNTEAFF
few	TRBV12-3/TRBV12-4	TRBJ2-4	.	TGTGCCAGCAGCCAGGGACATTTTGGCATTCAGTACTTC	CASSQGHFGIQYF
few	TRBV7-2	TRBJ1-6	.	TGTGCCAGCAGCTTAGCGGTTGGCAGGGTTCGGAATAATTCACCCCTCCACTTT	CASSLAVGRVRNNSPLHF
medium-sized	TRBV20-1	TRBJ2-7	.	TGCAGTGCTGCTGACATAGAGGGGGGGGACTACGAGCAGTACTTC	CSAADIEGGDYEQYF
.	TRBV6-5	TRBJ2-7	.	TGTGCCAGCAGAAGGGAGGGGGTAGGCGAGCAGTACTTC	CASRREGVGEQYF
many	TRBV25-1	TRBJ1-1	.	TGTGCCAGCAGTGCCCCTTCCCGGGGGGAACGGACTGAAGCTTTCTTT	CASSAPSRGERTEAFF
few	TRBV6-2/TRBV6-3	TRBJ1-1	TRBD1	TGTGCCAGCAGACCCCCGGGACAGACGAACACTGAAGCTTTCTTT	CASRPPGQTNTEAFF
.	TRBV20-1	TRBJ1-5	TRBD1	TGCAGTGCCGCCCAGGGGACAGTCAATCAGCCCCAGCATTTT	CSAAQGTVNQPQHF
few	TRBV6-5	TRBJ1-3	.	TGTGCCAGCAGTTACTCCGGGGCCGGGGCCGGAAACACCATATATTTT	CASSYSGAGAGNTIYF
.	TRBV4-2	TRBJ1-2	.	TGTGCCAGCAGCCAAGGGGGGAGAGGGGAGAACTATGGCGACACCTTC	CASSQGGRGENYGDTF
.	TRBV7-9	TRBJ2-7	.	TGTGCCAGCGAAGGGGATGGCGACGAGCAGTACTTC	CASEGDGDEQYF
.	TRBV7-8	TRBJ2-4	TRBD2	TGTGCCAGCAGCTTAGAAGGGTGGACTAGCGGGACCAAAAACATTCAGTACTTC	CASSLEGWTSGTKNIQYF
few	TRBV2	TRBJ2-1	.	TGTGCCAGCAGTAGGACTGAAGCAGGTGAGCAGTTCTTC	CASSRTEAGEQFF
few	TRBV20-1	TRBJ2-1	.	TGCAGTGCTAGAGTAGGGGGGCCTGGCAATGAGCAGTTCTTC	CSARVGGPGNEQFF
.	TRBV4-1	TRBJ2-5	TRBD2	TGCGCCAGCAGCCCCCAGGAGAGCAGGGGGACTAGCGGGGCTAAACCTGAGCGAGAGACCCAGTACTTC	CASSPQESRGTSGAKPERETQYF
medium-sized	TRBV11-2	TRBJ2-2	TRBD2	TGTGCCAGCAGCGCAGCTAGCGGGGGGGCCACCGGGGAGCTGTTTTTT	CASSAASGGATGELFF
few	TRBV7-6	TRBJ1-1	.	TGTGCCAGCAGCCCCATCGGCGGACCCAACACTGAAGCTTTCTTT	CASSPIGGPNTEAFF
few	TRBV4-1	TRBJ2-3	TRBD2	TGCGCCAGCAGCCGGGGGAGCGGGGGCGCCCCAGATACGCAGTATTTT	CASSRGSGGAPDTQYF
.	TRBV10-2	TRBJ2-6	TRBD1	TGCGCCAGCGGACTCAGGGGGCCGGGGGCCAACGTCCTGACTTTC	CASGLRGPGANVLTF
.	TRBV7-2	TRBJ2-1	.	TGTGCCAGCAGCTTGGTCCACGCCGGGAGCATCGGGGTCGGTGAGCAGTTCTTC	CASSLVHAGSIGVGEQFF
many	TRBV5-1	TRBJ2-7	.	TGCGCCAGCAGCTTGGGATGGGTCCTCACCTACGAGCAGTACTTC	CASSLGWVLTYEQYF
many	TRBV20-1	TRBJ2-3	TRBD1	TGCAGTGCTAGAGATCTGACAGGGATCACAGATACGCAGTATTTT	CSARDLTGITDTQYF
.	TRBV12-3/TRBV12-4	TRBJ2-5	.	TGTGCCAGCAGTTTGGGTCACGGACAAGAGACCCAGTACTTC	CASSLGHGQETQYF
few	TRBV5-1	TRBJ2-7	.	TGCGCCAGCAGCTTACTATCAGGGTCCTGGTCCTACGAGCAGTACTTC	CASSLLSGSWSYEQYF
few	TRBV5-1	TRBJ2-7	TRBD2	TGCGCCAGCAGCTCCAGCGGGGGGGCCTACGAGCAGTACTTC	CASSSSGGAYEQYF
few	TRBV19	TRBJ1-5	TRBD1	TGTGCCAGTAGTATCGGACAGGGGCGCAATCAGCCCCAGCATTTT	CASSIGQGRNQPQHF
.	TRBV5-6	TRBJ2-3	TRBD1	TGTGCCAGCAGCTCCGCCTGGGACAGGGGTCCTGAGGCGGCACCAGATACGCAGTATTTT	CASSSAWDRGPEAAPDTQYF
many	TRBV20-1	TRBJ1-1	.	TGCAGTGCTAGGCGACAGGTCCTGAACACTGAAGCTTTCTTT	CSARRQVLNTEAFF
.	TRBV11-2	TRBJ2-3	TRBD1	TGTGCCAGCAGCGGGATAGACAGGGTCGCAGATACGCAGTATTTT	CASSGIDRVADTQYF
many	TRBV7-6	TRBJ2-3	TRBD1	TGTGCCAGCAGCTGGGGACAGGGAGGGAATACGCAGTATTTT	CASSWGQGGNTQYF
.	TRBV20-1	TRBJ2-1	.	TGCAGTGCTGAACGAGACAGTCGAGGGCACAATGAGCAGTTCTTC	CSAERDSRGHNEQFF